The entry that follows covers one TCR beta chain sequence. This clonotype was recorded a few times. It has no known antigen specificity. No per-base quality is available; no much larger clone lies one base away. This entry belongs to a study of molecular identifiers for immune sequencing clone quantification (dated by TCRdb to the late 2010s). With respect to the entire study: For a replicate experiment, the RNA from either approximately 20,000 or 100,000 naive CD8 T cells was divided into five aliquots, and four of those aliquots went on to sequencing. The study was a methods study using CD8 T cells to benchmark molecular-identifier clustering-based TCR repertoire sequencing (MIDCIRS) and TCR RNA copy counting.

From its cysteine to its phenylalanine, the CDR3 spans 15 amino acids. This entry keeps only the CDR3 DNA: 45 bases, framed from base 1. V ends up 8 bases short and J 0 bases short, with an unmatched junction base count of 11. From the germline V gene (reference sequence), CDR1 is DFQATT and CDR2 is SNEGSKA. Points the paper makes about the study in general: When barcode sub-clustering was left out, chimeric consensus sequences inflated TCR diversity, with chimeras reaching as high as 47%. In CMV-specific effector cells, clones with more than 20 RNA copies accounted for over 99% of molecules, whereas in naive cells such clones accounted for under 1%. A single cell's worth of spiked-in Jurkat TCR RNA was reported detectable even among around 970,000 naive CD8 T cells. The naive libraries included spiked-in Jurkat TCR RNA (fewer than eleven copies' worth), and this RNA is not part of the donor repertoire. Modeling indicated about 3 TCR RNA copies recovered per cell, compared with 9 to 10 by digital PCR, which implies a capture efficiency of about 27%. The sizes of highly expanded clones could end up underestimated when identical TCR molecules share a barcode.

Libraries of naive CD8 T cells were built from around 20,000 to 1,000,000 sorted cells, with 10%, 30% or 50% of the purified RNA used. Naive CD8 T cells were FACS-sorted as CD8+CD4-CCR7+CD45RA+ on a BD FACSAria II into RLT Plus buffer. To test detection sensitivity, Jurkat RNA equal to around nine TCR copies was added to samples of roughly 18,000-1,100,000 naive CD8 T cells. Enrichment of CD8 T cells was performed with RosetteSep CD8+ T Cell Enrichment Cocktail and Ficoll-Paque, after which ACK red cell lysis was carried out. Libraries were prepared through PCR. The run used a NextSeq 500. Bulk TCR libraries were generated as previously described, with the TCR primers listed in Table S5 used. Purification of total RNA was performed with the Qiagen AllPrep DNA/RNA kit. Before analysis, reads from multiple sequencing runs of one library were combined. On the authors' methods: Only reads with exact TCR constant sequence were kept, trimmed to 150 nt, and grouped by their 12-nt molecular barcodes. Reads within each barcode group were sub-clustered using a 15% Levenshtein threshold, and quality-weighted consensus sequences were constructed for each RNA molecule. Non-functional sequences were excluded, and lower-count sequences lying one edit away from another sequence were also excluded. Based on fitting two negative binomial distributions, any barcode sub-cluster with under 20% of the maximum read count was discarded. In-frame beta chains were kept once TCRdb had trimmed the public reads at Q25 with fastp and called clones with MiXCR. Rows matching on CDR3 protein sequence are summarized as one entry with the most common DNA and genes. TCRdb, not the original authors, processed these V and J calls. In all, the sample holds hundreds of thousands of distinct CDR3 sequences, and around 25% of those were seen once. The ten most abundant clones make up about 0.84% of the sample.

The sequencing input was naive CD8+ T cells from blood, with Jurkat cell RNA spiked in. In the paper's terms, the cell subset or site label means: FACS-sorted CD8+CD4-CCR7+CD45RA+ naive T cells. The receptor comes from a human donor in good health. Some libraries in this study had Jurkat cell RNA spiked in. Recombination linked TRBV20-1 to TRBJ2-5; 8 central nucleotides agree with TRBD2. The nucleotide sequence is TGCAGTCCTTTAGTACAGCGGGAGTACCAAGAGACCCAGTACTTC. Its protein reads: CSPLVQREYQETQYF.